Here is one T cell receptor (beta chain) with its context. Enrollment of patients from Seattle took place during active infection, with longitudinal follow-up. Repertoires were generated with immunoSEQ multiplex PCR, while TCRdb's copy carries only in-frame clones and drops some. Of approximately 390,000 clones detected, 87% appear once; the ten largest clones hold about 2.1%. These data come from a study of blood T cell repertoires in COVID-19. CDR3 length: 17 residues. The V segment lost 0 bases and the J segment 3 bases; nucleotides outside the gene matches: 9. In germline, CDR1 is SGDLS, CDR2 YYNGEE.

Input material: peripheral blood. This sequence originates from a woman between 55 and 75 years old with COVID-19, enrolled during active disease. This chain connects TRBV9 to TRBJ2-1; 7 bases fit TRBD1. The CDR3 reads CASSVGDRGLFYNEQFF. The CDR3 coding sequence is TGTGCCAGCAGCGTAGGGGATAGGGGGCTCTTCTACAATGAGCAGTTCTTC.